The rows below give T cell receptor beta chains drawn from one sample of a study of control samples from healthy donors and cancer patients. Method: immunoSEQ multiplex PCR; TCRdb's copy keeps in-frame clones and lacks some. The table shows 90,000 to 130,000 clones, with around nine tenths occurring only once. The specimen sequenced was PBMCs. The origin of the receptors is an older woman with lung cancer. CDR3s include the opening cysteine and the closing phenylalanine or tryptophan. D genes are given only for firm matches. A clone size is listed for some rows: how often the clone was seen (once, few, many), or a class if it is expanded.

NA TRBJ1-2 TRBV7-2 TRBD1 CASSFPPGQGNYGYTF TGTGCCAGCAGCTTCCCACCGGGACAGGGAAATTATGGCTACACCTTC
NA TRBJ1-2 TRBV12-3/TRBV12-4 NA CASRGTNNYGYTF TGTGCCAGCAGGGGGACAAATAACTATGGCTACACCTTC
NA TRBJ1-4 TRBV7-2 TRBD1 CASSLFGQGKEKLFF TGTGCCAGCAGCTTATTTGGACAGGGCAAAGAAAAACTGTTTTTT
once TRBJ2-1 TRBV6-5 NA CASTHYGSSYNEQFF TGTGCCAGCACCCACTACGGGAGCTCCTACAATGAGCAGTTCTTC
NA TRBJ2-3 TRBV7-8 NA CASSLIRPGRSTDTQYF TGTGCCAGCAGCTTAATCCGTCCCGGAAGATCCACAGATACGCAGTATTTT
NA TRBJ1-6 TRBV5-1 NA CASSYLTGQPNSPLHF TGCGCCAGCAGCTACCTAACCGGACAGCCTAATTCACCCCTCCACTTT
NA TRBJ1-4 TRBV30 NA CAWRLKFWRGTNEKLFF TGTGCCTGGAGGCTAAAGTTCTGGAGGGGAACTAATGAAAAACTGTTTTTT
few TRBJ1-3 TRBV10-1 NA CASSPRVGNTIYF TGCGCCAGCAGCCCCAGAGTGGGAAACACCATATATTTT
NA TRBJ1-1 TRBV7-6 NA CASSLGRGYGNTEAFF TGTGCCAGCAGCTTAGGGAGGGGTTATGGGAACACTGAAGCTTTCTTT
NA TRBJ2-7 TRBV2 NA CASVGSREQYF TGTGCCAGCGTAGGCAGTCGCGAGCAGTACTTC
NA TRBJ2-7 TRBV5-4 TRBD1 CASSFPLGQGSYEQYF TGTGCCAGCAGCTTTCCTTTAGGACAGGGTTCCTACGAGCAGTACTTC
NA TRBJ1-5 TRBV19 NA CASSSGEGGNQPQHF TGTGCCAGTAGCTCGGGGGAGGGAGGCAATCAGCCCCAGCATTTT
NA TRBJ2-1 TRBV4-2 NA CASSQDRTTYNEQFF TGTGCCAGCAGCCAAGACCGGACTACCTACAATGAGCAGTTCTTC
NA TRBJ2-7 TRBV7-2 NA CASSFPDLTYEQYF TGTGCCAGCAGCTTTCCCGATCTTACCTACGAGCAGTACTTC
NA TRBJ2-7 TRBV20-1 TRBD1 CSARGGTVPYF TGCAGTGCTAGAGGGGGGACAGTCCCGTACTTC